This TCR beta chain originates from a study of regulatory T cells in long-lasting Graves disease. Study results and limitations: Persistent disease was associated with favored TRBV28 usage and with favored use of TRBJ1-2 and TRBJ2-5.

This clonotype was observed a few times. Its antigen remains unidentified. Documented time point: persistent/refractory GD, antithyroid drugs over 5 years with positive TRAb. PBMCs were the source of the RNA used for TCR sequencing. An endocrinology department in Xi'an, China, recruited the patients. The authors drew 8.5 to 9.5 milliliters of peripheral blood into EDTA tubes. Germline V gives CDR1 MGHRA, CDR2 YSYEKL. This CDR3 region has 13 residues. V gave up 4 bases and J gave up 8 bases, with 11 bases separating them. Building of the TCR beta libraries involved iRepertoire HTBI primers and Arm-PCR of CDR3 regions. TCRdb recomputed calls from the multiplex PCR reads with MiXCR, one row per CDR3 protein. This table has about 470,000 distinct CDR3 sequences, around 21% appearing once.

This chain uses TRBV4-1 with TRBJ1-4; no reliable D call. Material: peripheral blood mononuclear cells (PBMCs), obtained when the disease was refractory, from a patient treated with antithyroid drugs. The clonotype originates from a female donor with Graves disease. The DNA for the CDR3 is TGCGCCAGCAGCCTTGTCCTGGGGGAAAAACTGTTTTTT. Protein product: CASSLVLGEKLFF.